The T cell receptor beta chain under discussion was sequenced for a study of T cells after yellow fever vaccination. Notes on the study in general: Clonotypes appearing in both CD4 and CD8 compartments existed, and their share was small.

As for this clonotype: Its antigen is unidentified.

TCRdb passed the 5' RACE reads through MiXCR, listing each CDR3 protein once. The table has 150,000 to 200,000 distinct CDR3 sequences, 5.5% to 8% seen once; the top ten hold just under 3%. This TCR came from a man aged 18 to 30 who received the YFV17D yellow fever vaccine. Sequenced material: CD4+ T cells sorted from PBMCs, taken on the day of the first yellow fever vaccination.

CDR3 nucleotides: TGTGCCAGCAGCCCGTTCGTGCAGGTTTGGGGGGGATATGGCTACACCTTC. The encoded protein is CASSPFVQVWGGYGYTF. The rearrangement joins TRBV5-5 to TRBJ1-2, with D maybe TRBD1 (5 bases). The germline V gene has CDR1 SGHKS and CDR2 YYEKEE (reference sequence). Trimming took 4 bases from V and 5 from J, leaving 24 bases between them. The CDR3 consists of 17 residues. Full variable domain (rest looked up from reference TRBV5-5 and TRBJ1-2): DAGVTQSPTHLIKTRGQQVTLRCSPISGHKSVSWYQQVLGQGPQFIFQYYEKEERGRGNFPDRFSARQFPNYSSELNVNALLLGDSALYLCASSPFVQVWGGYGYTFGSGTRLTVV.